This TCR beta chain was profiled in a study of cytomegalovirus exposure and HLA in healthy donors. Study-level points and caveats: Prediction of most subjects' HLA-A and HLA-B alleles by TCR beta sequences was reportedly accurate.

This PCR relied on a set of 60 Vbeta primers and 13 Jbeta primers. Original processing notes: Later, an analysis found approximately 80 million unique TCR beta chains, and roughly 10 million of these were shared. Sequencing used immunoSEQ multiplex PCR; TCRdb keeps in-frame clones, though not all of them. Clonal size and the V and J genes are those of that table, whereas D and trimming came from the DNA. This sample yields 140,000 to 150,000 clones, of which roughly 70% are seen a single time; roughly 6.6% belongs to the top ten. The CDR3 runs 13 residues. In germline, CDR1 is MNHNY, CDR2 SVGAGI (reference sequence). On this clone: Its target is unknown. A read error may produce the germline difference seen at one junction end.

The TCR originated in a young man in good health and CMV-seronegative. The chain employs TRBV6-6 and TRBJ1-2, with D perhaps matching TRBD1 (5 bases). Sequenced sample: PBMCs. Here the CDR3 DNA reads TGTGCCGGCAGTCTACAGGAGAGAGATGGCTACACCTTC. Residues: CAGSLQERDGYTF.